The T cell receptor beta chain described here comes from a study of cytomegalovirus exposure and HLA in healthy donors. Whole-study findings and limits: Productive rates of about 87% or about 30% were seen for most TCR beta V segments in an earlier analysis. The authors later found HLA-associated TCR beta chains more clonally expanded than equally common others. Confirmation in vitro established that three CMV-associated chains were specific for CMV antigens.

PCR used 60 Vbeta primers and 13 Jbeta primers. The table came from immunoSEQ multiplex PCR; TCRdb's copy has only in-frame clones and leaves some out. This sample has over 150,000 clones, with approximately 81% found just once. The CDR3 runs 13 residues. Germline assignment: CDR1 LNHDA and CDR2 SQIVND (reference sequence). Trimming left V 8 bases short and J 2 bases short, with 12 bases between. This clone has a handful of counts. The antigen is not known. This rearrangement joins TRBV19 to TRBJ1-2; no firm D call. Sequenced sample: PBMCs. The source of this sequence is a male donor in good health and CMV-seronegative. The CDR3 DNA sequence: TGTGCCAGTCAAAATCAGGTAAACTATGGCTACACCTTC. Translated, it gives CASQNQVNYGYTF. Variable domain in full (rest from reference TRBV19 and TRBJ1-2): DGGITQSPKYLFRKEGQNVTLSCEQNLNHDAMYWYRQDPGQGLRLIYYSQIVNDFQKGDIAEGYSVSREKKESFPLTVTSAQKNPTAFYLCASQNQVNYGYTFGSGTRLTVV.